These 8 T cell receptor beta chains were all obtained from the same sample, sequenced in a study of cytomegalovirus exposure and HLA in healthy donors. In the PCR, 60 Vbeta and 13 Jbeta primers were used. Profiled with immunoSEQ multiplex PCR; TCRdb holds only in-frame clones, not every one. The sample has fewer than 350,000 clones, about 90% seen once; the top ten hold approximately 2.2%. Sequencing was carried out using PBMCs. These TCRs come from a woman aged 18-29 years in good health and CMV-seronegative.

The rearrangement links TRBV5-1 to TRBJ2-5, with 8 bases matching TRBD2. Germline V gene data show CDR1 as SGHRS and CDR2 as YFSETQ. Trimming removed 2 bases from V and 5 bases from J; junction bases left unmatched: 11. The CDR3 runs 16 residues. CDR3 protein: CASSLSSGGSKETQYF. The CDR3 DNA follows: TGCGCCAGCAGCTTATCCAGCGGGGGAAGTAAGGAGACCCAGTACTTC.

The chain employs TRBV15 and TRBJ2-7, with 7 bases matching TRBD1. CDR3 length: 15 amino acids. Germline V CDR1 and CDR2: LNHNV, YYDKDF (reference sequence). Trimming cost V 1 base and J 2 bases; bases outside gene matches: 5. CDR3 residues: CATSRGQGKAYEQYF. The DNA for the CDR3 is TGTGCCACCAGCAGAGGACAGGGCAAAGCCTACGAGCAGTACTTC.

This clone was detected a few times. The rearrangement joins TRBV4-1 to TRBJ1-1; TRBD1 matches at 8 bases. CDR3 size: 19 residues. The germline gives CDR1 MGHRA, CDR2 YSYEKL. After removal of 0 bases from V and 3 bases from J, the junction contained 15 bases not matched to a gene. CDR3 loop: CASSQEPAGGSLRDTEAFF. The CDR3 nucleotides read TGCGCCAGCAGCCAAGAACCGGCAGGGGGCTCACTCAGGGACACTGAAGCTTTCTTT.

The V call is TRBV6-4, the J call TRBJ2-2; D may be TRBD2 (6 bases). Trimming left V 3 bases short and J 3 bases short, with 8 bases between. CDR3 size: 14 residues. The germline V gene encodes CDR1 MRHNA and CDR2 SNTAGT. The CDR3 bases are TGTGCCAGCAGTGAGCGGGGCGACACCGGGGAGCTGTTTTTT. It specifies CASSERGDTGELFF.

J is TRBJ2-7 and V is TRBV4-1; possibly TRBD1 for D (5 bases). Germline values: CDR1 MGHRA, CDR2 YSYEKL. This CDR3 contains 14 residues. The ends were cut back, 0 bases at V and 3 bases at J, with 9 bases in the middle. The CDR3 region has the DNA TGCGCCAGCAGCCAAGATGAAGGGGTCTACGAGCAGTACTTC. It encodes CASSQDEGVYEQYF.

J is TRBJ1-2 and V is TRBV5-5; possibly TRBD1 for D (6 bases). The germline gives CDR1 SGHKS, CDR2 YYEKEE (reference sequence). Trimming took 0 bases from V and 2 from J, leaving 8 bases between them. The CDR3 contains 14 residues. CDR3 region: CASSLVGANYGYTF. The CDR3 bases are TGTGCCAGCAGCTTGGTGGGGGCAAACTATGGCTACACCTTC.

The chain links TRBV7-2 to TRBJ2-3; TRBD2 matches 8 bases. Per the germline V gene, CDR1 is SGHTA and CDR2 is FQGNSA. This CDR3 comprises 16 residues. V trimming: 5 bases; J trimming: 5 bases; junction bases outside the gene matches: 12. The CDR3 sequence is CASSAGLAGKGDTQYF. The DNA of the CDR3 is TGTGCCAGCAGCGCAGGCTTAGCGGGGAAAGGAGATACGCAGTATTTT.

The rearrangement uses TRBV9 and TRBJ1-1; D is uncertain. Germline CDR1 reads SGDLS; CDR2 reads YYNGEE. V was pared by 4 bases and J by 10 bases, with 20 bases between. This CDR3 comprises 14 residues. Here the CDR3 DNA reads TGTGCCAGCAGCTTCAGCCCCGACGGGGAGGCAGCTTTCTTT. Amino acids: CASSFSPDGEAAFF.